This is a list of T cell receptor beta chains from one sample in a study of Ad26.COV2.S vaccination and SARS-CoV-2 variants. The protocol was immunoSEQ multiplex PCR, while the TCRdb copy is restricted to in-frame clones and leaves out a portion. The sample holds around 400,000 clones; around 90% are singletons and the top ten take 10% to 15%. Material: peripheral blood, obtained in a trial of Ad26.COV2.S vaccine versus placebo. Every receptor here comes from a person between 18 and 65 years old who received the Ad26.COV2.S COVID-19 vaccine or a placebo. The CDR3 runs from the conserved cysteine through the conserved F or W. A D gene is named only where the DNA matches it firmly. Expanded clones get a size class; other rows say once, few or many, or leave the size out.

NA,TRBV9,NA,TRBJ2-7,TGTGCCAGCAGCGTTGGGGACGGGCAGGCCTACGAGCAGTACTTC,CASSVGDGQAYEQYF
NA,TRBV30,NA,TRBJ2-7,TGTGCCTGGAGTGGGACTGGTGAGCAGTACTTC,CAWSGTGEQYF
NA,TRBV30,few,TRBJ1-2,TGTGCCTGGAGTGTGGAGGGTCTCGGCTACACCTTC,CAWSVEGLGYTF
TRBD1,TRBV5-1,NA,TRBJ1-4,TGCGCCAGCAGCTCACCGGGACAGCCTAATGAAAAACTGTTTTTT,CASSSPGQPNEKLFF
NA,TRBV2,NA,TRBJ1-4,TGTGCCAGCAGTGAAGCGACGGGAAAACTGTTTTTT,CASSEATGKLFF
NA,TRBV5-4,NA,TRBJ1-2,TGTGCCAGCAGCTTGTGGTCCGGGGTTTGGGGCTACACCTTC,CASSLWSGVWGYTF
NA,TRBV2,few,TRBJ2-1,TGTGCCAGCAGTAACGCCGGGGCGAGTGGGAGGAATGAGCAGTTCTTC,CASSNAGASGRNEQFF
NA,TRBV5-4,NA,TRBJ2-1,TGTGCCAGCAGCTTACTGGCGGGCGGCCGTAACAATGAGCAGTTCTTC,CASSLLAGGRNNEQFF
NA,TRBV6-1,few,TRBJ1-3,TGTGCCAGCAGTGAACAGGGAAACACCATATATTTT,CASSEQGNTIYF
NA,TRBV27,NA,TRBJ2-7,TGTGCCAGCAGTTTATCACCCGCATCCTACGAGCAGTACTTC,CASSLSPASYEQYF
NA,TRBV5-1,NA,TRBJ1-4,TGCGCCAGCAGCCCCTCCGGGACAATAAATGAAAAACTGTTTTTT,CASSPSGTINEKLFF
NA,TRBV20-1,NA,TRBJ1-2,TGCAGTGCGAGTCCCATCTCAGGGGGCTACACCTTC,CSASPISGGYTF
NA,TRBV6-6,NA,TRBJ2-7,TGTGCCAGCAGTCTCTTGACAGCCGGAAAGAACGAGCAGTACTTC,CASSLLTAGKNEQYF
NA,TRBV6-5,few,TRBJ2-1,TGTGCCAGCAGTTACGACTCCTACAATGAGCAGTTCTTC,CASSYDSYNEQFF
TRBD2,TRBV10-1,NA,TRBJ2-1,TGCGCCACCACGGGCCTAGCGGAGCGTTCCAATGAGCAGTTCTTC,CATTGLAERSNEQFF
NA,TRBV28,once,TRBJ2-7,TGTGCCAGCAGTTCGACCTCCTACGAGCAGTACTTC,CASSSTSYEQYF
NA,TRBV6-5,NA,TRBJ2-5,TGTGCCAGCAGGGGTTCCTTGAATGCCCAGTACTTC,CASRGSLNAQYF
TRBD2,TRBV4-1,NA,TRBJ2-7,TGCGCCAGCAGCCAGGTTCTGGGGGGGAGGTACGAGCAGTACTTC,CASSQVLGGRYEQYF
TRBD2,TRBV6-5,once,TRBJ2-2,TGTGCCAGCAGCCCATGGACTAGCGGGACCGGGGAGCTGTTTTTT,CASSPWTSGTGELFF
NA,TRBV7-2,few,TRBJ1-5,TGTGCCAGCAGCTCCGGACCATTAGCAAATCAGCCCCAGCATTTT,CASSSGPLANQPQHF
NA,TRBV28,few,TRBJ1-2,TGTGCCAGCAGGCTACGAACAGGGACCTATGGCTACACCTTC,CASRLRTGTYGYTF
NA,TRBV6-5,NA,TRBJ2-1,TGTGCCAGCAGTCCCGGACAGTCAAACAATGAGCAGTTCTTC,CASSPGQSNNEQFF
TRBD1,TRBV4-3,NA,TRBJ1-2,TGCGCCAGCAGCCAACAATACAGGGGTGGCTACACCTTC,CASSQQYRGGYTF
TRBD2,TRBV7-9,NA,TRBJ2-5,TGTGCCAGCAGCTTAGGAGGCGGGAGGTATGAGACCCAGTACTTC,CASSLGGGRYETQYF
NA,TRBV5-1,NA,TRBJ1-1,TGCGCCAGCAGGGGGGACACGGTGAACACTGAAGCTTTCTTT,CASRGDTVNTEAFF
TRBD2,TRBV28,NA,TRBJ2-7,TGTGCCAGCAGTGAACTAGCGGGAGGTCTCTACGAGCAGTACTTC,CASSELAGGLYEQYF
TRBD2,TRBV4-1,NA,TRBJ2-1,TGCGCCAGCAGCCAAGAGGGGACTAGTCGGTTAGAGCAGTTCTTC,CASSQEGTSRLEQFF
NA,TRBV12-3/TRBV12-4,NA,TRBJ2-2,TGTGCCAGCAGTTTAATGAGTACCGGGGAGCTGTTTTTT,CASSLMSTGELFF
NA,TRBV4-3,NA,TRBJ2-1,TGCGCCAGCAGCCAATCCCTAAGTTCGGCCTACAATGAGCAGTTCTTC,CASSQSLSSAYNEQFF
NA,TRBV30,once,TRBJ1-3,TGTGCCTGGAACCATGGGGACTCTGGAAACACCATATATTTT,CAWNHGDSGNTIYF
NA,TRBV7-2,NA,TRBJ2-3,TGTGCCAGCAGCTATCCCGGGACTTGGGATACGCAGTATTTT,CASSYPGTWDTQYF
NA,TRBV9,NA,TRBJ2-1,TGTGCCAGCAGCGTATCGGCTAGCGCTTTGGGTGAGCAGTTCTTC,CASSVSASALGEQFF
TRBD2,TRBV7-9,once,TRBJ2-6,TGTGCCAGCAGCTTATTCACGGGAGGGGGCTCTGGGGCCAACGTCCTGACTTTC,CASSLFTGGGSGANVLTF
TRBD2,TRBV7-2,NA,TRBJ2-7,TGTGCCAGCAGCCAGGGACCGGGGGGCGAGCAGTACTTC,CASSQGPGGEQYF
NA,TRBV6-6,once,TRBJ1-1,TGTGCCAGCAGTCCAGGGGTACGGAACACTGAAGCTTTCTTT,CASSPGVRNTEAFF
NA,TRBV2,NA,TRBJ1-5,TGTGCCAGCAGTCCCGGGCCTAACCAGCCCCAGCATTTT,CASSPGPNQPQHF
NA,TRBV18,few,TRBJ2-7,TGTGCCAGCTCTCGATATTCCTACGAGCAGTACTTC,CASSRYSYEQYF
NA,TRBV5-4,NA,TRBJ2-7,TGTGCCAGCAGCTTGGGGGAGGAGGTCCCAGGGTCCTACGAGCAGTACTTC,CASSLGEEVPGSYEQYF
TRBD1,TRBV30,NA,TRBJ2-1,TGTGCCTGGTACCGGGACAGGGGGCGAAATGAGCAGTTCTTC,CAWYRDRGRNEQFF
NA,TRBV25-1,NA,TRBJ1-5,TGTGCCAGCAGCGACGGCGGTCAGCCCCAGCATTTT,CASSDGGQPQHF
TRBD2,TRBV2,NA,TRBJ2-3,TGTGCCAGCAGCTACGGACTAGCGGGACGGACAGATACGCAGTATTTT,CASSYGLAGRTDTQYF
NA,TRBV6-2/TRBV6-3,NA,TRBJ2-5,TGTGCCAGCAGTTACTCAGTGGGTCTCCAAGAGACCCAGTACTTC,CASSYSVGLQETQYF
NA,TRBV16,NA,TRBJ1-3,TGTGCCAGCAGCCAATCTCGCCAGTTCTCTGGAAACACCATATATTTT,CASSQSRQFSGNTIYF
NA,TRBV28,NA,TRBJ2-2,TGTGCCAGCAGGGCCAGGGTCGACGGGGAGCTGTTTTTT,CASRARVDGELFF
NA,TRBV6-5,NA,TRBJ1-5,TGTGCCAGCAGGCGGCGACAGGAGGTACGTCAGCCCCAGCATTTT,CASRRRQEVRQPQHF
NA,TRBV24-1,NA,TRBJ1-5,TGTGCCACCAGTGGTCGGGGGAGCAATCAGCCCCAGCATTTT,CATSGRGSNQPQHF
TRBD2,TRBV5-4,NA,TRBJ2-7,TGTGCCAGCAGCTTCTGGACGGGAGGTTCAAAAGAGCAGTACTTC,CASSFWTGGSKEQYF
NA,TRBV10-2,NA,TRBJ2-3,TGCGCCAGCAGTGAGTGGGGCACAGATACGCAGTATTTT,CASSEWGTDTQYF